Shown below are 24 T cell receptor beta chains from a single sample sequenced in a study of T cells in Graves' hyperthyroidism and ophthalmopathy. TCR beta CDR3 sequences were amplified from RNA transcripts. The study used the HTBI primer set for a first-round RT-PCR of the TCR CDR3. TCRdb redid the calling of the multiplex PCR reads with MiXCR, one entry per CDR3 protein. The table lists nearly 600,000 distinct CDR3 sequences, about 14% of them singletons. Material: blood. Receptors originate from a woman in her 30s with Graves' hyperthyroidism that later progressed to Graves' ophthalmopathy.

The table lists this clonotype with many counts. The chain uses TRBV6-1 and TRBJ2-5; D not certain. The CDR3 spans 14 residues. CDR1 is MNHNS and CDR2 is SASEGT in the germline V gene. Between the trimmed V and J ends, which lost 3 bases and 2 bases, there was a span of 10 bases. The chain's CDR3 is CASSELSDQETQYF. CDR3 nucleotide sequence: TGTGCCAGCAGTGAGCTGTCGGATCAAGAGACCCAGTACTTC.

This clonotype was seen repeatedly, ten times or more. This sequence joins TRBV11-2 and TRBJ2-7, with D tentatively TRBD2 (5 bases). Between the trimmed V and J ends, which lost 5 bases and 2 bases, there was a span of 16 bases. Germline V gives CDR1 SGHAT, CDR2 FQNNGV. This CDR3 has 15 residues. The CDR3 loop is CASSQTRGSTYEQYF. CDR3 coding DNA: TGTGCCAGCAGCCAAACCCGCGGGTCTACCTACGAGCAGTACTTC.

At least ten counts were recorded for this clonotype. The chain combines TRBV5-1 with TRBJ2-7; TRBD2 matches 8 bases. CDR3 length equals 15 residues. Germline CDR1 and CDR2: SGHRS and YFSETQ. After removal of 4 bases from V and 2 bases from J, the junction contained 8 bases not matched to a gene. CDR3 amino acids: CASSLLSGATYEQYF. The CDR3 coding sequence is TGCGCCAGCAGCCTTCTTAGCGGGGCAACCTACGAGCAGTACTTC. The whole variable domain, filled in from reference TRBV5-1 and TRBJ2-7, reads KAGVTQTPRYLIKTRGQQVTLSCSPISGHRSVSWYQQTPGQGLQFLFEYFSETQRNKGNFPGRFSGRQFSNSRSEMNVSTLELGDSALYLCASSLLSGATYEQYFGPGTRLTVT.

This chain connects TRBV27 to TRBJ1-4; D might be TRBD1 (6 bases). V dropped 4 bases and J dropped 6 bases, with 12 bases sitting between them. Germline CDR1 and CDR2: MNHEY and SMNVEV (reference sequence). CDR3 length: 14 amino acids. This chain's CDR3 is CASSWGRLDEKLFF. CDR3 nucleotide sequence: TGTGCCAGCAGTTGGGGGCGACTGGATGAAAAACTGTTTTTT. The complete variable domain, with remaining parts taken from reference TRBV27 and TRBJ1-4, reads EAQVTQNPRYLITVTGKKLTVTCSQNMNHEYMSWYRQDPGLGLRQIYYSMNVEVTDKGDVPEGYKVSRKEKRNFPLILESPSPNQTSLYFCASSWGRLDEKLFFGSGTQLSVL.

This clonotype has only a few counts. The genes are TRBV6-1 and TRBJ1-1, with D possibly matching TRBD1 (5 bases). Germline loops: CDR1 MNHNS, CDR2 SASEGT. V was trimmed by 10 bases and J by 4 bases, leaving 16 bases between them. CDR3 length equals 13 residues. The CDR3 DNA is TGTGCCAACGAGGGACCGCTACCCACTGAAGCTTTCTTT. This gives the protein CANEGPLPTEAFF.

This chain joins TRBV12-3 or TRBV12-4 and TRBJ1-1; D gene unclear. This CDR3 has 13 residues. V was clipped by 3 bases and J by 11 bases, with 16 bases between them. CDR3 bases: TGTGCCAGCAGTTTCGGCGGAAACAGCGGGGCTTTCTTT. Translated: CASSFGGNSGAFF.

This clonotype was detected a few times. The chain is built from TRBV6-1 and TRBJ1-2; a possible D gene is TRBD1 (6 bases). The CDR3 length is 13 residues. The V end lost 8 bases, the J end lost 8 bases, and 18 bases lay between the germline ends. Per the germline V gene, CDR1 is MNHNS and CDR2 is SASEGT. CDR3 sequence reads: CASGTKGEKGYTF. The CDR3 DNA reads TGTGCCAGCGGGACGAAGGGGGAGAAGGGCTACACCTTC.

This clonotype was seen at least ten times. The rearrangement links TRBV6-1 to TRBJ1-2; 8 nucleotides line up with TRBD1. This CDR3 contains 13 residues. The ends lost 6 bases at V and 4 bases at J; junction bases unmatched: 4. The germline gives CDR1 MNHNS, CDR2 SASEGT. Written as DNA, the CDR3 is TGTGCCAGCAGAGACAGGGGTGGCTATGGCTACACCTTC. Residues: CASRDRGGYGYTF.

This clonotype was seen ten or more times. The chain links TRBV20-1 to TRBJ2-7; D remains unclear. The CDR3 contains 13 residues. Trimming removed 6 bases at V and 0 bases at J, with 12 bases between. The germline V gene encodes CDR1 DFQATT and CDR2 SNEGSKA (reference sequence). The CDR3 loop reads CSAPEAGSYEQYF. For the CDR3, the DNA is TGCAGTGCGCCCGAGGCTGGCTCCTACGAGCAGTACTTC.

The rearrangement uses TRBV9 and TRBJ2-2, with a weak D call TRBD2 (5 bases). The V end was cut by 3 bases, the J end by 4 bases, with 13 bases between. The CDR3 covers 15 residues. The germline V gene encodes CDR1 SGDLS and CDR2 YYNGEE. CDR3 protein: CASSAADGGTGELFF. In nucleotides, the CDR3 is TGTGCCAGCAGCGCAGCAGATGGAGGCACCGGGGAGCTGTTTTTT. The complete variable domain, with remaining parts taken from reference TRBV9 and TRBJ2-2, reads DSGVTQTPKHLITATGQRVTLRCSPRSGDLSVYWYQQSLDQGLQFLIQYYNGEERAKGNILERFSAQQFPDLHSELNLSSLELGDSALYFCASSAADGGTGELFFGEGSRLTVL.

This clonotype was recorded at least ten times. J is TRBJ2-1 and V is TRBV7-6; D may be TRBD1 or TRBD2 (5 bases each). This CDR3 region has 14 residues. Germline CDR1 and CDR2: SGHVS and FNYEAQ. V was clipped by 6 bases and J by 9 bases, with 18 bases between them. Here the CDR3 DNA reads TGTGCCAGCAGTGTCCTAGGGGCGGACTCTGAGCAGTTCTTC. Its protein is CASSVLGADSEQFF.

This clonotype was seen ten or more times. The rearrangement links TRBV20-1 to TRBJ2-7; TRBD2 might be the D (6 bases). With 6 bases removed from V and 2 bases from J, the gap between germline ends came to 17 bases. The germline V gene encodes CDR1 DFQATT and CDR2 SNEGSKA (reference sequence). CDR3 length: 14 residues. This chain's CDR3 is CSAWRASEAYEQYF. The CDR3 nucleotides read TGCAGTGCCTGGAGGGCTAGCGAGGCCTACGAGCAGTACTTC.

The chain has TRBV20-1 and TRBJ1-1, with no clear D. Germline CDR1 reads DFQATT; CDR2 reads SNEGSKA (reference sequence). Trimming shortened V by 4 bases and J by 3 bases, and 6 bases separated the two germline ends. The CDR3 contains 11 residues. The CDR3 is CSATKDTEAFF. CDR3 in DNA: TGCAGTGCTACCAAAGACACTGAAGCTTTCTTT.

The chain uses TRBV4-2 and TRBJ1-2, with D unresolved. Germline CDR1 is LGHNA and CDR2 is YNFKEQ. Trimming pared 0 bases from V and 3 bases from J, leaving 14 bases between. The CDR3 contains 16 residues. In nucleotides, the CDR3 is TGTGCCAGCAGCCAAGAAAGTAACGCAGTTGACTATGGCTACACCTTC. Translation: CASSQESNAVDYGYTF.

This clonotype was picked up many times. V usage is TRBV27 and J usage is TRBJ2-7, with 9 bases fitting TRBD2. The germline V gene encodes CDR1 MNHEY and CDR2 SMNVEV (reference sequence). The CDR3 is 13 residues long. V shed 6 bases, J shed 4 bases, and the junction held 4 bases outside the gene matches. The CDR3 nucleotides are TGTGCCAGCAGGACTAGCGGATTATACGAGCAGTACTTC. As protein: CASRTSGLYEQYF.

Here the CDR3 DNA reads TGTGCCAGCTCACCACTACAGGGGACTATGTATGGCTACACCTTC. Its protein product is CASSPLQGTMYGYTF. This sequence joins TRBV18 and TRBJ1-2; 7 positions match TRBD1. V gave up 1 base and J gave up 5 bases; unmatched junction bases: 7. Germline-derived CDR1 and CDR2 are KGHSH and LQKENI. There are 15 residues in the CDR3. Using reference TRBV18 and TRBJ1-2 for the parts outside the CDR3, the full variable domain is NAGVMQNPRHLVRRRGQEARLRCSPMKGHSHVYWYRQLPEEGLKFMVYLQKENIIDESGMPKERFSAEFPKEGPSILRIQQVVRGDSAAYFCASSPLQGTMYGYTFGSGTRLTVV.

This clonotype showed up just a few times. This chain uses TRBV27 with TRBJ2-7, with D possibly being TRBD1 (6 bases). This CDR3 comprises 15 residues. Trimming pared 3 bases from V and 5 bases from J, leaving 17 bases between. The germline V gene has CDR1 MNHEY and CDR2 SMNVEV (reference sequence). The CDR3 spells CASSFRQERGHEQYF. DNA of the CDR3: TGTGCCAGCAGTTTCCGACAGGAACGGGGACACGAGCAGTACTTC.

This clonotype came up many times. This rearrangement joins TRBV12-3 or TRBV12-4 to TRBJ1-1; D perhaps matches TRBD1 (5 bases). Trimming removed 6 bases from V and 7 bases from J, with 21 bases in between. The CDR3 is made up of 15 amino acids. CDR3 amino acids: CASSPRGLPGGEAFF. The CDR3 coding sequence is TGTGCCAGCAGCCCACGGGGTCTTCCTGGGGGTGAAGCTTTCTTT.

The chain employs TRBV20-1 and TRBJ1-5; D is ambiguous. CDR1 is DFQATT and CDR2 is SNEGSKA in the germline V gene (reference sequence). The CDR3 has 13 amino acids. Trimming took 3 bases from V and 6 from J, leaving 12 bases between them. The chain's CDR3 is CSASTVSSQPQHF. As DNA, the CDR3 is TGCAGTGCTAGTACGGTTTCAAGTCAGCCCCAGCATTTT.

The chain is built from TRBV18 and TRBJ1-1, with TRBD1 matching 7 bases. The CDR3 is made up of 12 amino acids. Per the germline V gene, CDR1 is KGHSH and CDR2 is LQKENI. Trimming took 0 bases from V and 11 from J; bases not matched to a gene: 3. The CDR3 DNA sequence: TGTGCCAGCTCACCACCCACAGGGGACGCTTTCTTT. This translates into CASSPPTGDAFF.

This clonotype was found many times. This sequence joins TRBV12-3 or TRBV12-4 and TRBJ2-2, with D perhaps matching TRBD2 (5 bases). This CDR3 is 13 amino acids long. V was cut by 6 bases and J by 7 bases, with 12 bases left in between. The CDR3 nucleotides are TGTGCCAGCAGGGGATTAGGAGGCGGGGAGCTGTTTTTT. It translates to CASRGLGGGELFF.

This clonotype has just a few counts. The V and J genes are TRBV19 and TRBJ2-3; 7 bases line up with TRBD2. The J segment lost 3 bases and the V segment lost 6 bases, leaving 6 bases of the junction unmatched. The length of the CDR3 is 14 residues. CDR1 is LNHDA and CDR2 is SQIVND in the germline V gene (reference sequence). CDR3 in amino acids: CASSAGDPTDTQYF. CDR3 nucleotide sequence: TGTGCCAGTAGCGCGGGAGACCCAACAGATACGCAGTATTTT.

This clonotype turned up a few times. This chain uses TRBV20-1 with TRBJ1-5, with TRBD1 matching over 7 bases. CDR1 is DFQATT and CDR2 is SNEGSKA in the germline V gene (reference sequence). CDR3 length: 14 amino acids. J lost 2 bases, V lost 6 bases, and 7 bases had no gene match. The CDR3 region has the DNA TGCAGTGCCGGGACAGCGGGGGGCAATCAGCCCCAGCATTTT. Translating gives CSAGTAGGNQPQHF.

This clonotype showed up many times. The chain is built from TRBV19 and TRBJ1-6, with unresolved D. The CDR3 covers 13 residues. The V gene's germline CDR1 is LNHDA and CDR2 SQIVND (reference sequence). Trimming left V 8 bases short and J 7 bases short, with 12 bases between. The CDR3 sequence: CASQSQINSPLHF. DNA of the CDR3: TGTGCCAGTCAGTCACAGATAAATTCACCCCTCCACTTT.